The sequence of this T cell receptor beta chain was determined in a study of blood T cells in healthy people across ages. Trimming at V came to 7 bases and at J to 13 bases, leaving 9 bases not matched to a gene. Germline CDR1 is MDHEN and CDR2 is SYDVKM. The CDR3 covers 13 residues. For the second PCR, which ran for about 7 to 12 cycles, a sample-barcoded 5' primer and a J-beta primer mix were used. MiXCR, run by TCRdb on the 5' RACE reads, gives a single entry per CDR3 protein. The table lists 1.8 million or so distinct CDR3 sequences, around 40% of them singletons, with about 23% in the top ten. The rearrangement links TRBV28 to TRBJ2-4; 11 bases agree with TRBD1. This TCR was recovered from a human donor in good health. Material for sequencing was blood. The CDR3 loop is CASKGTGGLEQYF. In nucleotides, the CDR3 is TGTGCCAGCAAAGGGACAGGGGGTTTGGAGCAGTACTTC.